These 9 T cell receptor beta chains were sequenced from one sample in a study of blood T cell repertoires in COVID-19. Only in-frame clones appear in the TCRdb table, and some are missing; sequencing was by immunoSEQ multiplex PCR. The table shows about 140,000 clones, with roughly 80% occurring only once. Sequenced: peripheral blood. The receptors derive from a human donor in a cohort sampled during active COVID-19.

The chain joins TRBV18 to TRBJ1-4, with D possibly matching TRBD1 (6 bases). V lost 4 bases and J lost 3, with 6 bases in between. The CDR3 has 13 residues. Germline V CDR1 and CDR2: KGHSH, LQKENI. The CDR3 is CASSRTANEKLFF. CDR3 nucleotides: TGTGCCAGCTCACGGACAGCTAATGAAAAACTGTTTTTT.

J is TRBJ2-5 and V is TRBV19; 8 bases fit TRBD1. The CDR3 is 17 residues long. Germline V lookup: CDR1 LNHDA, CDR2 SQIVND (reference sequence). With V trimmed by 2 bases and J by 4 bases, 12 bases remained unmatched. CDR3 in amino acids: CASSISPAGGGRETQYF. The CDR3 DNA follows: TGTGCCAGTAGTATATCCCCCGCAGGGGGCGGAAGAGAGACCCAGTACTTC.

The chain has TRBV7-3 and TRBJ2-7; the match to TRBD2 covers 7 bases. The CDR3 has 17 amino acids. The V and J ends lost 0 bases and 5 bases, in that order; junction bases with no gene match: 13. Germline V gene data show CDR1 as SGHTA and CDR2 as FQGTGA. CDR3 in amino acids: CASSLTGVAGFENEQYF. CDR3 bases: TGTGCCAGCAGCTTAACGGGGGTAGCGGGCTTCGAGAACGAGCAGTACTTC.

This chain connects TRBV28 to TRBJ2-3, with D possibly being TRBD1 (6 bases). Looked up from germline, CDR1 is MDHEN and CDR2 is SYDVKM. V was cut by 6 bases and J by 0 bases, with 10 bases left in between. The CDR3 contains 14 residues. The CDR3 bases are TGTGCCAGCAGGGACAGACACAGCACAGATACGCAGTATTTT. Translated: CASRDRHSTDTQYF. The full variable domain, with the rest looked up from reference TRBV28 and TRBJ2-3, is DVKVTQSSRYLVKRTGEKVFLECVQDMDHENMFWYRQDPGLGLRLIYFSYDVKMKEKGDIPEGYSVSREKKERFSLILESASTNQTSMYLCASRDRHSTDTQYFGPGTRLTVL.

This clone was observed a single time. This chain connects TRBV10-3 to TRBJ2-7; TRBD1 agrees at 7 bases. The junction had 7 bases not matched to a gene; V was cut back by 7 bases and J by 1 base. The V gene's germline CDR1 is ENHRY and CDR2 SYGVKD. CDR3 length: 14 residues. The CDR3 protein is CAIKFSGGSYEQYF. CDR3 sequence (DNA): TGTGCCATCAAATTTTCAGGGGGTTCCTACGAGCAGTACTTC.

The chain recombines TRBV6-5 with TRBJ1-1, with a tentative D call TRBD1 (6 bases). The CDR3 runs 13 residues. The V gene lost 6 bases and the J gene lost 4 bases, with 12 bases spanning the gap. Germline CDR1 is MNHEY and CDR2 is SVGAGI. CDR3 DNA: TGTGCCAGCAGATCACAGGGTTCCACTGAAGCTTTCTTT. Its protein product is CASRSQGSTEAFF.

In its sample, this clone was seen once. V usage is TRBV5-1 and J usage is TRBJ2-7, with 9 bases fitting TRBD2. This CDR3 contains 14 residues. V dropped 5 bases and J dropped 2; count of bases not matched to a gene: 5. Germline V lookup: CDR1 SGHRS, CDR2 YFSETQ. The CDR3 coding sequence is TGCGCCAGCAGTCGCGGCGGGGGGGCCTACGAGCAGTACTTC. Its translation is CASSRGGGAYEQYF.

The rearrangement uses TRBV5-1 and TRBJ2-2; 9 positions match TRBD1. Germline lookup yields CDR1 SGHRS and CDR2 YFSETQ. Trimming at V came to 8 bases and at J to 7 bases, leaving 9 bases not matched to a gene. The length of the CDR3 is 14 residues. The CDR3 here is CASTGTGRGGELFF. CDR3 in DNA: TGCGCCAGTACCGGGACAGGGCGTGGCGGGGAGCTGTTTTTT. Full variable domain (remainder filled in from reference TRBV5-1 and TRBJ2-2): KAGVTQTPRYLIKTRGQQVTLSCSPISGHRSVSWYQQTPGQGLQFLFEYFSETQRNKGNFPGRFSGRQFSNSRSEMNVSTLELGDSALYLCASTGTGRGGELFFGEGSRLTVL.

The sample holds a few counts of this clone. V and J are TRBV27 and TRBJ2-1; D unclear. This CDR3 has 15 amino acids. Trimming removed 0 bases from V and 5 bases from J, with 11 bases in between. Germline lookup yields CDR1 MNHEY and CDR2 SMNVEV (reference sequence). CDR3 protein: CASSLSSPRNNEQFF. The CDR3 coding sequence is TGTGCCAGCAGTTTATCGAGTCCACGAAACAATGAGCAGTTCTTC.